This T cell receptor (beta chain) was identified during a study of T-cell memory formation after mild COVID-19. The CDR3 is 15 amino acids. Losses at the gene ends were 5 bases for V and 3 bases for J; bases not matched to a gene: 7. Germline V gives CDR1 SGHTA, CDR2 FQGNSA. TCRdb ran MiXCR on the 5' RACE reads and lists one entry per CDR3 protein. The sample lists around 430,000 distinct CDR3 sequences, about 17% occurring once. General study findings and limits: From day 15 to 85, contracting clones were balanced between CD4 and CD8, whereas later expanders leaned toward CD4+.

This clonotype was counted at least ten times. Antigen: not known. The V gene is TRBV7-2, the J gene TRBJ1-1, with 9 positions matching TRBD1. Material for sequencing was PBMCs or a T cell subset sorted from them (not recorded which). This receptor was taken from a man between 18 and 35 years old who had mild COVID-19 (a few samples of this study predate the infection). Cell type and time point are not known. Written as DNA, the CDR3 is TGTGCCAGCAGCAACACCAGACAGGGGGACACTGAAGCTTTCTTT. Its protein product is CASSNTRQGDTEAFF.